This T cell receptor (beta chain) was captured by sequencing in a study of vaccination effects on CD4 cells after COVID-19. Turning to the study itself: The median interval between the second dose and post-vaccine sampling was 72 days. Findings and caveats of the study: A shortage of convalescent patients and an absence of early post-infection timepoints characterized the study. Whether induced by infection or by vaccine, clones showed marked clonal contraction late after vaccination.

Germline V gives CDR1 KGHDR, CDR2 SFDVKD. Trimming took 7 bases from V and 0 from J, leaving 13 bases between them. The CDR3 is made up of 15 amino acids. Viral peptide pool expansion of antigen-specific CD4+ T cells preceded sequencing in the ViraFEST assay. Culturing for more than 9 days preceded CD4+ T cell isolation. As their vaccination, participants received two doses of either BNT162b2 or mRNA-1273. Both day 3 and day 7 saw half the medium replaced with IL-2 medium. Regarding this clone: Its specificity is not known.

The method was immunoSEQ multiplex PCR; TCRdb's version includes in-frame clones alone and lacks a portion of them. The sample consists of approximately 61,000 clones, around 73% of them appearing once. The material was CD4+ T cells from PBMCs cultured with HCoV-229E spike peptides, obtained after COVID-19 vaccination. The receptor's source is a human donor who received a COVID-19 vaccine. The chain uses TRBV24-1 and TRBJ2-3; D is possibly TRBD1 or TRBD2 (5 bases each). The CDR3: CATSGTGASTDTQYF. In DNA, the CDR3 is TGTGCCACCAGCGGGACCGGAGCTAGCACAGATACGCAGTATTTT.